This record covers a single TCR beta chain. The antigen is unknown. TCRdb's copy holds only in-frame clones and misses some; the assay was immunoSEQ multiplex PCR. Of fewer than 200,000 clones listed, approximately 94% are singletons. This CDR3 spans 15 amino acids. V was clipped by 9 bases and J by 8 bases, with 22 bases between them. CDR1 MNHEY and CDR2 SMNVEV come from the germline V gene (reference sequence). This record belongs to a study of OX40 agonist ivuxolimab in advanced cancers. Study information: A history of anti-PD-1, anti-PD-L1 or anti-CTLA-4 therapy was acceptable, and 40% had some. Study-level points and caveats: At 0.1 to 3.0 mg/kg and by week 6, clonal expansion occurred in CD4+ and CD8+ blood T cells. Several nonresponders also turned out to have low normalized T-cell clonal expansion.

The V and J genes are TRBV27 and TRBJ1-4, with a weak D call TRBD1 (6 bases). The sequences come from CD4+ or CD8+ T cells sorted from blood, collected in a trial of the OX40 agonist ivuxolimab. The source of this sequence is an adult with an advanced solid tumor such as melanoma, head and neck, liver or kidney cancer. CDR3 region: CASGERGILREKLFF. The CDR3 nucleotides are TGTGCCAGTGGGGAGAGGGGGATTTTACGAGAAAAACTGTTTTTT.